Each of the 5 T cell receptor beta chains below was sequenced from the same sample in a study of Graves' ophthalmopathy and Graves' hyperthyroidism. RNA transcripts served as template for amplifying TCR beta CDR3 sequences. Second-round multiplex PCR followed a first-round RT-PCR using HTBI primers. TCRdb called the multiplex PCR reads again in MiXCR, with one record for every CDR3 protein. The profile shows 300,000 to 450,000 distinct CDR3 sequences, roughly 15% of them singletons. The source material was peripheral blood. The receptors here all came from an adult woman with stable Graves' hyperthyroidism.

This clonotype was recorded at least ten times. J is TRBJ2-7 and V is TRBV15; 7 positions match TRBD1. The CDR3 covers 14 residues. J lost 2 bases, V lost 5 bases, and 6 bases had no gene match. Looked up from germline, CDR1 is LNHNV and CDR2 is YYDKDF (reference sequence). CDR3: CATSVDRRTYEQYF. CDR3 bases: TGTGCCACCAGCGTGGACAGGCGAACCTACGAGCAGTACTTC.

The sample holds many counts of this clonotype. The chain uses TRBV15 and TRBJ2-7; D is possibly TRBD2 (5 bases). This CDR3 contains 13 residues. The germline CDR1 and CDR2 sequences are LNHNV and YYDKDF (reference sequence). V gave up 3 bases and J gave up 6 bases, with 12 bases separating them. CDR3 sequence (DNA): TGTGCCACCAGCAGCACTAGTCTGTTCGAGCAGTACTTC. Its translation is CATSSTSLFEQYF. Full variable domain (outside the CDR3, taken from reference TRBV15 and TRBJ2-7): DAMVIQNPRYQVTQFGKPVTLSCSQTLNHNVMYWYQQKSSQAPKLLFHYYDKDFNNEADTPDNFQSRRPNTSFCFLDIRSPGLGDTAMYLCATSSTSLFEQYFGPGTRLTVT.

This clonotype has only a few counts. This chain connects TRBV28 to TRBJ2-5; D gene ambiguous. This CDR3 has 14 residues. Trimming removed 5 bases at V and 5 bases at J, with 15 bases between. Germline loops: CDR1 MDHEN, CDR2 SYDVKM. DNA of the CDR3: TGTGCCAGCAGTCGTCCCCCGGGTTTGGAGACCCAGTACTTC. Protein: CASSRPPGLETQYF. Supplemented by reference TRBV28 and TRBJ2-5, the full variable domain reads DVKVTQSSRYLVKRTGEKVFLECVQDMDHENMFWYRQDPGLGLRLIYFSYDVKMKEKGDIPEGYSVSREKKERFSLILESASTNQTSMYLCASSRPPGLETQYFGPGTRLLVL.

This clonotype was counted ten times or more. The chain is built from TRBV7-2 and TRBJ2-7; D is uncertain. Germline CDR1 is SGHTA and CDR2 is FQGNSA. The CDR3 spans 13 residues. Trimming removed 6 bases at V and 1 base at J, with 10 bases between. CDR3: CASSQTPSYEQYF. The CDR3 DNA reads TGTGCCAGCAGTCAGACACCTTCCTACGAGCAGTACTTC. Full variable domain (rest looked up from reference TRBV7-2 and TRBJ2-7): GAGVSQSPSNKVTEKGKDVELRCDPISGHTALYWYRQSLGQGLEFLIYFQGNSAPDKSGLPSDRFSAERTGGSVSTLTIQRTQQEDSAVYLCASSQTPSYEQYFGPGTRLTVT.

This clonotype was observed many times. The gene calls are TRBV28 and TRBJ1-1; 7 bases match TRBD1. In germline, CDR1 is MDHEN, CDR2 SYDVKM. Unmatched junction bases numbered 24, after V lost 3 bases and J lost 2 bases. The CDR3 sequence is 21 residues long. The CDR3 sequence: CASSFPRKTGTAPYRNTEAFF. CDR3 in DNA: TGTGCCAGCAGTTTCCCCCGCAAGACCGGGACAGCACCATACCGTAACACTGAAGCTTTCTTT.